These T cell receptor beta chains were read from a single sample in a study of early T cells in non-severe SARS-CoV-2 infection. MiXCR, applied by TCRdb to the 5' RACE reads, yields one record per CDR3 protein. The sample yields about 70,000 distinct CDR3 sequences, more than 3.5% seen once. The sequencing used whole blood, collected at baseline. The receptors here all came from an adult who was a healthcare worker with PCR-confirmed SARS-CoV-2 infection or an uninfected control (not recorded which). The donor label of this sample is uncertain. The CDR3 runs from the conserved cysteine through the conserved F or W. D genes are given only for firm matches. A row's size may be missing; if present it is once, few, many or a size class.

D gene	J gene	clone size	V gene	CDR3 length	CDR3 DNA	CDR3 protein
.	TRBJ2-7	many	TRBV7-2	13	TGTGCCAGCAGTCCCGGGGTAAGGTACGAGCAGTACTTC	CASSPGVRYEQYF
TRBD1	TRBJ2-7	few	TRBV10-3	17	TGTGCCATCAGTGAGTCGAAACTCACAGGGGGCTTCTACGAGCAGTACTTC	CAISESKLTGGFYEQYF
.	TRBJ2-1	many	TRBV11-2	17	TGTGCCAGCAGCTTAACAACTAGATCTGGAACCGACAATGAGCAGTTCTTC	CASSLTTRSGTDNEQFF
TRBD1	TRBJ1-2	many	TRBV12-3/TRBV12-4	14	TGTGCCAGCAGCCCCGGGACAGGGGGTGGTGGCTACACCTTC	CASSPGTGGGGYTF
.	TRBJ2-3	many	TRBV11-2	16	TGTGCCAGCGCCTGGGGCCGAGGGGCTAGCACAGATACGCAGTATTTT	CASAWGRGASTDTQYF
.	TRBJ2-3	.	TRBV28	14	TGTGCCAGCAGTTTAAGCAGGGTACCAGATACGCAGTATTTT	CASSLSRVPDTQYF
.	TRBJ2-2	few	TRBV27	16	TGTGCCAGCAGTCCCCGGGTCCATACTAACACCGGGGAGCTGTTTTTT	CASSPRVHTNTGELFF
.	TRBJ1-6	many	TRBV2	15	TGTGCCAGCAGTGACGGTAGCTCCTATAATTCACCCCTCCACTTT	CASSDGSSYNSPLHF
.	TRBJ2-2	.	TRBV12-3/TRBV12-4	15	TGTGCCAGCAGCATGCTGGCGGTGAACACCGGGGAGCTGTTTTTT	CASSMLAVNTGELFF
.	TRBJ2-3	many	TRBV20-1	15	TGCAGTGCTAGCGTAACAGGGAAGATGTCAGATACGCAGTATTTT	CSASVTGKMSDTQYF
TRBD1	TRBJ1-2	many	TRBV12-3/TRBV12-4	13	TGTGCCAGCAGTCCGGGACAGGCTTATGGCTACACCTTC	CASSPGQAYGYTF
.	TRBJ1-2	many	TRBV7-3	13	TGTGCCAGCAGCCCGGTAGCGAACTATGGCTACACCTTC	CASSPVANYGYTF
.	TRBJ2-7	few	TRBV4-2	13	TGTGCCAGCAGACCGCAGGGGAACCACGAGCAGTACTTC	CASRPQGNHEQYF
.	TRBJ2-1	many	TRBV14	16	TGTGCCAGCAGCCAAGATTTAATGAGCTCCTACAATGAGCAGTTCTTC	CASSQDLMSSYNEQFF
.	TRBJ1-2	many	TRBV5-4	15	TGTGCCAGCAGTCTAAGGACAGATGTGCTGTATGGCTACACCTTC	CASSLRTDVLYGYTF
TRBD2	TRBJ2-3	.	TRBV6-5	15	TGTGCCAGCACCCGACTAGCGGGGGGGCCGGATACGCAGTATTTT	CASTRLAGGPDTQYF
.	TRBJ2-2	many	TRBV5-6	15	TGTGCCAGCAGCCTGGGACGGAGGGAGACCGGGGAGCTGTTTTTT	CASSLGRRETGELFF
TRBD1	TRBJ2-4	few	TRBV4-1	17	TGCGCCAGCAGCCAACCCACACAGGGGCCAGCCAAAAACATTCAGTACTTC	CASSQPTQGPAKNIQYF
.	TRBJ2-1	many	TRBV5-6	15	TGTGCCAGCAGCTTGGGCAGGGGTTTCTACAATGAGCAGTTCTTC	CASSLGRGFYNEQFF
.	TRBJ2-5	few	TRBV20-1	15	TGCAGTGCTAGTAGAACAGGGAACCACCAAGAGACCCAGTACTTC	CSASRTGNHQETQYF
.	TRBJ1-1	.	TRBV3-1	13	TGTGCCAGCAGCATGGGTACGAACACTGAAGCTTTCTTT	CASSMGTNTEAFF
.	TRBJ1-2	many	TRBV5-1	14	TGCGCCAGCAGCTTGGGGTACAGGGAGGATGGCTACACCTTC	CASSLGYREDGYTF
.	TRBJ1-1	many	TRBV24-1	11	TGTGCCACCAGTGAACAGGGCCAGGCTTTCTTT	CATSEQGQAFF
TRBD1	TRBJ2-7	few	TRBV7-6	17	TGTGCCAGCAGCTCGCCCCTACAGGGGGCGATTTCCTACGAGCAGTACTTC	CASSSPLQGAISYEQYF
TRBD1	TRBJ2-1	many	TRBV29-1	15	TGCAGCGTCGCAAGGACAGGGGGCGTCTACAATGAGCAGTTCTTC	CSVARTGGVYNEQFF
TRBD1	TRBJ1-2	many	TRBV4-1	16	TGCGCCAGCAGCCAGCCGGGACAGATCGCTAACTATGGCTACACCTTC	CASSQPGQIANYGYTF
.	TRBJ2-4	many	TRBV7-8	15	TGTGCCAGCAGCGCACCAGGAATGGTCAAAAACATTCAGTACTTC	CASSAPGMVKNIQYF
TRBD1	TRBJ1-2	few	TRBV5-5	13	TGTGCCAGCAGCTTGGGGGACAGCTATGGCTACACCTTC	CASSLGDSYGYTF
TRBD2	TRBJ2-5	many	TRBV11-2	14	TGTGCCAGCAGCCAATCCGGGGTAGCGGGGACCCAGTACTTC	CASSQSGVAGTQYF
TRBD2	TRBJ2-2	.	TRBV27	17	TGTGCCAGCAGTTTAAGGTGGCTAGCGGGGGGCACCGGGGAGCTGTTTTTT	CASSLRWLAGGTGELFF
.	TRBJ2-1	few	TRBV10-1	13	TGCGCCAGCAGTGATGTAAGGGGAAATGAGCAGTTCTTC	CASSDVRGNEQFF
TRBD1	TRBJ2-1	many	TRBV4-3	15	TGCGCCAGCAGCCATCGACAGGGCGACTACAATGAGCAGTTCTTC	CASSHRQGDYNEQFF
.	TRBJ2-3	few	TRBV6-5	14	TGTGCCAGCAGAAACCACAGGAGGGGAGATACGCAGTATTTT	CASRNHRRGDTQYF
TRBD1	TRBJ2-1	many	TRBV7-7	15	TGTGCTAGCAGCAAAGACAGGGGGGGATTCAATGAGCAGTTCTTC	CASSKDRGGFNEQFF
TRBD2	TRBJ2-1	few	TRBV6-1	13	TGTGCCAGCCGAGCTAGCGGGTACAATGAGCAGTTCTTC	CASRASGYNEQFF
.	TRBJ1-2	few	TRBV7-2	14	TGTGCCAGCAGCTTAGGAGGCACGGGGCTGGGCTACACCTTC	CASSLGGTGLGYTF
TRBD1	TRBJ2-4	.	TRBV5-1	18	TGCGCCAGCAGCTACAACCAAGACAGGGGAGACTTCGGAAACATTCAGTACTTC	CASSYNQDRGDFGNIQYF
TRBD1	TRBJ2-2	.	TRBV19	15	TGTGCCACTCGGGCCGGGACAGGGGACACCGGGGAGCTGTTTTTT	CATRAGTGDTGELFF
TRBD2	TRBJ2-5	.	TRBV12-5	17	TGTGCTAGTGGTTTGGCCCTGACTAGCGGGGGGCGAGAGACCCAGTACTTC	CASGLALTSGGRETQYF
.	TRBJ2-4	few	TRBV12-3/TRBV12-4	11	TGTGCCAGCAGCCGAGGATTAATTCAGTACTTC	CASSRGLIQYF
.	TRBJ1-6	many	TRBV28	14	TGTGCCAGCAGTTTTGGACGGTATAATTCACCCCTCCCTTTT	CASSFGRYNSPLPF
TRBD1	TRBJ1-4	many	TRBV15	16	TGTGCCACCAGCAAGTCCTCCGGGACAGGGTGGGAAAAACTGTTTTTT	CATSKSSGTGWEKLFF
TRBD1	TRBJ1-2	many	TRBV12-3/TRBV12-4	13	TGTGCCAGCAGTTTAGGACAGGGGAAGGGCTACACCTTC	CASSLGQGKGYTF